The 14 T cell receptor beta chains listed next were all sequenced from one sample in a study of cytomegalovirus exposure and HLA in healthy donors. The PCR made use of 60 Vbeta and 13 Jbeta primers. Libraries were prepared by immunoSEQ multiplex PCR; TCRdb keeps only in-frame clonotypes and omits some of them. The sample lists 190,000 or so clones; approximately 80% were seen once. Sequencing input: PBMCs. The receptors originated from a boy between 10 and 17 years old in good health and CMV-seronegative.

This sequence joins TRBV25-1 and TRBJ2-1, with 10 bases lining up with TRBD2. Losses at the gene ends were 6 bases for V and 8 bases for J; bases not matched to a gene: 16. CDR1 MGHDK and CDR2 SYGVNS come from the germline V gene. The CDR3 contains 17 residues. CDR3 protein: CASRRRALAGPLHEQFF. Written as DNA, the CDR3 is TGTGCCAGCAGACGGCGGGCACTAGCGGGGCCTTTGCATGAGCAGTTCTTC.

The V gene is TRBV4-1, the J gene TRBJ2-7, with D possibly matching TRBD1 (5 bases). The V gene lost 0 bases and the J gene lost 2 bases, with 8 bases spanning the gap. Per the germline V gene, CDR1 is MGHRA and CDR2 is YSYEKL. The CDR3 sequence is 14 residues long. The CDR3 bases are TGCGCCAGCAGCCAAGATAGGGGTACCTACGAGCAGTACTTC. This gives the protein CASSQDRGTYEQYF.

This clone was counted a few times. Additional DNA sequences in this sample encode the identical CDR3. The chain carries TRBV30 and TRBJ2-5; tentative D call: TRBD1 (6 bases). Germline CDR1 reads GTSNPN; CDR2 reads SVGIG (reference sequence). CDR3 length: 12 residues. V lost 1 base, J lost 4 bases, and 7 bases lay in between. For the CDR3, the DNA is TGTGCCTGGAGTGCCAGGGGAGAGACCCAGTACTTC. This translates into CAWSARGETQYF.

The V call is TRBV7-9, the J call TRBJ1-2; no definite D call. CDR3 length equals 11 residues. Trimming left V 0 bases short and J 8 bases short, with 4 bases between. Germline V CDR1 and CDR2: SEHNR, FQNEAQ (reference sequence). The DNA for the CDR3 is TGTGCCAGCAGCTTAGCGGGCGGCTACACCTTC. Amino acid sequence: CASSLAGGYTF.

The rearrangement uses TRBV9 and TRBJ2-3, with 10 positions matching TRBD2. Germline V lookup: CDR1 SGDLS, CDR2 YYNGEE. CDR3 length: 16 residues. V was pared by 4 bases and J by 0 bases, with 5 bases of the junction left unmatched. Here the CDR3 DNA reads TGTGCCAGCAGCCCCTGGACTAGCGGTAGCACAGATACGCAGTATTTT. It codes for CASSPWTSGSTDTQYF.

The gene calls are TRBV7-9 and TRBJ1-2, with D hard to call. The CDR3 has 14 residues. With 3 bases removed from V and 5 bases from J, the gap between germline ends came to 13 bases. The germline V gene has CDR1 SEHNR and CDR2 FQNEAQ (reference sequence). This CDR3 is CASSFDEQLYGYTF. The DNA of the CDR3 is TGTGCCAGCAGCTTTGATGAACAGCTATATGGCTACACCTTC.

CDR3 sequence: CASSVPGPLASNEQFF. CDR3 DNA sequence: TGTGCCAGCAGCGTACCCGGCCCCCTAGCGTCCAATGAGCAGTTCTTC. This sequence joins TRBV9 and TRBJ2-1; perhaps TRBD2 as D (6 bases). Germline V lookup: CDR1 SGDLS, CDR2 YYNGEE. The V end lost 1 base, the J end lost 6 bases, and 17 bases lay between the germline ends. This CDR3 is 16 amino acids long. Full variable domain (remainder filled in from reference TRBV9 and TRBJ2-1): DSGVTQTPKHLITATGQRVTLRCSPRSGDLSVYWYQQSLDQGLQFLIQYYNGEERAKGNILERFSAQQFPDLHSELNLSSLELGDSALYFCASSVPGPLASNEQFFGPGTRLTVL.

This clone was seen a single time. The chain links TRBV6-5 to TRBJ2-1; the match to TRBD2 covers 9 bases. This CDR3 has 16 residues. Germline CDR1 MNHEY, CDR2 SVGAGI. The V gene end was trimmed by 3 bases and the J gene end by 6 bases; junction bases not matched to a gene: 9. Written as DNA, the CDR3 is TGTGCCAGCAGTTATGAGTGGGGCGGGAGGGGCAATGAGCAGTTCTTC. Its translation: CASSYEWGGRGNEQFF.

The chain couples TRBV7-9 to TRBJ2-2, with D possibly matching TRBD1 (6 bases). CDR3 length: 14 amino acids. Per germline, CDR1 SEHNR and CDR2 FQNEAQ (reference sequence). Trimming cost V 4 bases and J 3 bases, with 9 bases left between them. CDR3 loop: CASSSGADTGELFF. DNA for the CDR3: TGTGCCAGCAGCTCAGGGGCGGACACCGGGGAGCTGTTTTTT.

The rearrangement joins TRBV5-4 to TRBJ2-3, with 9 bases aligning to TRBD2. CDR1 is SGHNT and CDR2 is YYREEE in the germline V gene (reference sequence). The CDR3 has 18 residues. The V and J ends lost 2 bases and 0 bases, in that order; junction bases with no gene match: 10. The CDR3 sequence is CASSFGVSTSGSTDTQYF. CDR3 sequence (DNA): TGTGCCAGCAGCTTTGGGGTTTCCACTAGCGGGAGCACAGATACGCAGTATTTT.

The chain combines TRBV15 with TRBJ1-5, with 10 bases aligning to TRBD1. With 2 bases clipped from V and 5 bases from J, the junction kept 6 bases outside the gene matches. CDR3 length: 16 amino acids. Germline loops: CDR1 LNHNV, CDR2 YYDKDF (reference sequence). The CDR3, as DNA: TGTGCCACCAGCAGACTTGGGGACAGGGGAGATCAGCCCCAGCATTTT. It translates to CATSRLGDRGDQPQHF.

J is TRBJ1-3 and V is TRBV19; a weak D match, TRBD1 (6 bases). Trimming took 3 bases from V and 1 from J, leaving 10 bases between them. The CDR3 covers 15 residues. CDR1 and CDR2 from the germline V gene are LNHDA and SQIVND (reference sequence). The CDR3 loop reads CASSISGDSGNTIYF. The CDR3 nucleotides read TGTGCCAGTAGTATCTCAGGGGATTCTGGAAACACCATATATTTT.

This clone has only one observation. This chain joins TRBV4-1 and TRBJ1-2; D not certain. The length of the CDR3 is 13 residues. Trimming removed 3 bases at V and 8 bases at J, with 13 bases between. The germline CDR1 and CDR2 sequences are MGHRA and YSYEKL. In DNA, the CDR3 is TGCGCCAGCAGCCATGTGACTACGGAGGGCTACACCTTC. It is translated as CASSHVTTEGYTF.

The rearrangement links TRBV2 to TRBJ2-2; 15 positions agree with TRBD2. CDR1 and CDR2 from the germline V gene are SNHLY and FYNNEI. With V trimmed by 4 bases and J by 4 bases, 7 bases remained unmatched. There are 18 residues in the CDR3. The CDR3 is CASSGRTSGGDLTGELFF. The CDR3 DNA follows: TGTGCCAGCAGTGGCAGGACTAGCGGGGGGGATCTCACCGGGGAGCTGTTTTTT. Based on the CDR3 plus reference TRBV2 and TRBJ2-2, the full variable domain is EPEVTQTPSHQVTQMGQEVILRCVPISNHLYFYWYRQILGQKVEFLVSFYNNEISEKSEIFDDQFSVERPDGSNFTLKIRSTKLEDSAMYFCASSGRTSGGDLTGELFFGEGSRLTVL.